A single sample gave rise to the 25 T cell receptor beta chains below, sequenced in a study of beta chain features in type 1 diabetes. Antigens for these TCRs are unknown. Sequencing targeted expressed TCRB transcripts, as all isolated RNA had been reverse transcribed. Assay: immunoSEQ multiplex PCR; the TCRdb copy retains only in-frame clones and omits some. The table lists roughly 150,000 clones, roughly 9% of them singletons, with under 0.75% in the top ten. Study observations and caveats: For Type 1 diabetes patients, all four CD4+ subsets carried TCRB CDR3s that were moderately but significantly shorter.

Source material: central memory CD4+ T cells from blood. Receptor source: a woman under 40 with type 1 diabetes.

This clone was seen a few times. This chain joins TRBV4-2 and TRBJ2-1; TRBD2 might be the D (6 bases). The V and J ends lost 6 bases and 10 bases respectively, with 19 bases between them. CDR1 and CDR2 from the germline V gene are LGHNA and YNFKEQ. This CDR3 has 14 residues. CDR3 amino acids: CASSPQVAGREQFF. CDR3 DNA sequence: TGTGCCAGCAGTCCACAGGTGGCGGGGCGGGAGCAGTTCTTC.

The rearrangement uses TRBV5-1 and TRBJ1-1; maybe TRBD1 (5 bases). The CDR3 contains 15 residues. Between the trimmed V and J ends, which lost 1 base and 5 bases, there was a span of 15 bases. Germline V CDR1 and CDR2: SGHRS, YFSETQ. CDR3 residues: CASSLSTSGGTEAFF. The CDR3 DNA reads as TGCGCCAGCAGCTTGTCCACCTCGGGGGGGACTGAAGCTTTCTTT.

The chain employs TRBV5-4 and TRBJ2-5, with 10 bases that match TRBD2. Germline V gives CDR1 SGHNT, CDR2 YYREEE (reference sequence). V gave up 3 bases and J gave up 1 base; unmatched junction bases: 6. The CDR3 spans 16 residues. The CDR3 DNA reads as TGTGCCAGCAGCTGGACTAGCGGAACAATCCAAGAGACCCAGTACTTC. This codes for CASSWTSGTIQETQYF.

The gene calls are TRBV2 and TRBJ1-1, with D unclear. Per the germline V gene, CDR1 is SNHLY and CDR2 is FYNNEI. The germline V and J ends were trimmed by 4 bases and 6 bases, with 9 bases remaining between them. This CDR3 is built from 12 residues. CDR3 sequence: CASSVSGPEAFF. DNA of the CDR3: TGTGCCAGCAGTGTTAGCGGCCCTGAAGCTTTCTTT.

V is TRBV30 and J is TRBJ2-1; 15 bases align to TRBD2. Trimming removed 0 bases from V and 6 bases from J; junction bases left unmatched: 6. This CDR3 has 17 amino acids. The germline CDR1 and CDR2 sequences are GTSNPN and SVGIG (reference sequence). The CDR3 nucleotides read TGTGCCTGGAGTGTACGACAGGGACTAGCGGGAGGCAATGAGCAGTTCTTC. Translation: CAWSVRQGLAGGNEQFF. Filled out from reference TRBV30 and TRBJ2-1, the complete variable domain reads SQTIHQWPATLVQPVGSPLSLECTVEGTSNPNLYWYRQAAGRGLQLLFYSVGIGQISSEVPQNLSASRPQDRQFILSSKKLLLSDSGFYLCAWSVRQGLAGGNEQFFGPGTRLTVL.

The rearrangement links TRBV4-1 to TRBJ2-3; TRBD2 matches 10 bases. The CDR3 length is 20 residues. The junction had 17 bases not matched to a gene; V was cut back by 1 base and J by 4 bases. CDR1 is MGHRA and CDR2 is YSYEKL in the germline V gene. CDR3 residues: CASSQVLGAPGLALADTQYF. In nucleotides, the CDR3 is TGCGCCAGCAGCCAAGTGTTGGGGGCCCCGGGACTAGCGCTCGCAGATACGCAGTATTTT.

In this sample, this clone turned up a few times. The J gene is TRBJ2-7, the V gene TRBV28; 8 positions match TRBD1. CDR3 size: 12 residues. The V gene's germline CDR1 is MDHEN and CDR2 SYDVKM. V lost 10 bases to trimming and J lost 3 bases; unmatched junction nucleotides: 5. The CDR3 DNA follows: TGTGCCACTACAGGGGGTTACTACGAGCAGTACTTC. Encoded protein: CATTGGYYEQYF.

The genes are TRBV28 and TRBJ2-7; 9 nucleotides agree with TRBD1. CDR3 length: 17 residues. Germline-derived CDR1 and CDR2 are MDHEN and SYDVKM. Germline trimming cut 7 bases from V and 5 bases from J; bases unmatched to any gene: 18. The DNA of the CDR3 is TGTGCCAGCACCTCAGAATCCGGGACAGGGCGTGAAGACGAGCAGTACTTC. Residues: CASTSESGTGREDEQYF.

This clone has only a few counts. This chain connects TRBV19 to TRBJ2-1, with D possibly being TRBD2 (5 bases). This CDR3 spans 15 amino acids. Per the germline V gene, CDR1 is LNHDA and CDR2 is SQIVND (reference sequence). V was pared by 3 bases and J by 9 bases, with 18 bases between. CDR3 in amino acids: CASSISPGVASEQFF. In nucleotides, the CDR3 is TGTGCCAGTAGTATTTCCCCCGGGGTAGCTAGTGAGCAGTTCTTC.

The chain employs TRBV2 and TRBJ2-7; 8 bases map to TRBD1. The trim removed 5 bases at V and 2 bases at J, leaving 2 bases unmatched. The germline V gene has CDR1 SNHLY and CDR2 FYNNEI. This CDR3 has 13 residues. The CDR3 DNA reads TGTGCCAGCAGTAAGACAGGGGCCTACGAGCAGTACTTC. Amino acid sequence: CASSKTGAYEQYF.

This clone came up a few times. CDR3 nucleotides: TGTGCCAGCAGTGACCTTACTAGGGTTGAGACCCAGTACTTC. It translates to CASSDLTRVETQYF. The chain is built from TRBV6-1 and TRBJ2-5; tentatively, D is TRBD2 (5 bases). V lost 3 bases, J lost 5 bases, and 13 bases lay in between. This CDR3 contains 14 residues. Germline V gene sequence: CDR1 MNHNS, CDR2 SASEGT.

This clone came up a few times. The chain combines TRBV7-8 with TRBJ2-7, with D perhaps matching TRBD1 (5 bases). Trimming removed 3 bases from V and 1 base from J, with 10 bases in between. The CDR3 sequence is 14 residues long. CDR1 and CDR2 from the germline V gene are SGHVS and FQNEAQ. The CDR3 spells CASSFQGTSYEQYF. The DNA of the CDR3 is TGTGCCAGCAGCTTTCAGGGAACTTCCTACGAGCAGTACTTC.

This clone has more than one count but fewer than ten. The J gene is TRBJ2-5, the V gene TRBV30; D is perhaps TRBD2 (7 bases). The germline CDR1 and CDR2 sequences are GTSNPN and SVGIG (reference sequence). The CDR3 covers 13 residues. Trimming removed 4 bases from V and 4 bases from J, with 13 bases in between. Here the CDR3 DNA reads TGTGCCTGGAACTCGGGGGGCGCAGAGACCCAGTACTTC. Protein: CAWNSGGAETQYF.

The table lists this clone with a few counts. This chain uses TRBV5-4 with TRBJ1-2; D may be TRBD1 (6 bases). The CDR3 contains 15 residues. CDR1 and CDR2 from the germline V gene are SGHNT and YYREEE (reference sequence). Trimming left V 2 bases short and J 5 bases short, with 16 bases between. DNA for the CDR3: TGTGCCAGCAGCTTTGGAGAGGGGGAGTCGTATGGCTACACCTTC. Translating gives CASSFGEGESYGYTF.

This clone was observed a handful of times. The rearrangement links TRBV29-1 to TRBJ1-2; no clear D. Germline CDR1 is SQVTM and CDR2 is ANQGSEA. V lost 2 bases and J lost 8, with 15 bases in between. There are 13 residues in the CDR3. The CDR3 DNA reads TGCAGCGTTGAAAATCGGGGTTCTTGGGGCTACACCTTC. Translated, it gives CSVENRGSWGYTF.

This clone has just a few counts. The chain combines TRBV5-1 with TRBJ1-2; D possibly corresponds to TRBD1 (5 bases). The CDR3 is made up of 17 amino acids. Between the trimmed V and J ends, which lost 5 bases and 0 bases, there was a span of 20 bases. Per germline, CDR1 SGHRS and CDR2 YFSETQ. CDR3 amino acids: CASSSGNTGFSNYGYTF. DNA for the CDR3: TGCGCCAGCAGTTCCGGCAATACAGGATTCTCTAACTATGGCTACACCTTC.

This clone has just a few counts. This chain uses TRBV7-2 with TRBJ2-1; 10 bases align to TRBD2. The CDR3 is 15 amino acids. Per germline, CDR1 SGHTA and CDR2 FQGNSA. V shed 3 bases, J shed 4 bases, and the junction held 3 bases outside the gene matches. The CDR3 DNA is TGTGCCAGCAGCTTGGGACTAGCGTTATACAATGAGCAGTTCTTC. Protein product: CASSLGLALYNEQFF. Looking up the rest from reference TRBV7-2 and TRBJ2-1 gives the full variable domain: GAGVSQSPSNKVTEKGKDVELRCDPISGHTALYWYRQSLGQGLEFLIYFQGNSAPDKSGLPSDRFSAERTGGSVSTLTIQRTQQEDSAVYLCASSLGLALYNEQFFGPGTRLTVL.

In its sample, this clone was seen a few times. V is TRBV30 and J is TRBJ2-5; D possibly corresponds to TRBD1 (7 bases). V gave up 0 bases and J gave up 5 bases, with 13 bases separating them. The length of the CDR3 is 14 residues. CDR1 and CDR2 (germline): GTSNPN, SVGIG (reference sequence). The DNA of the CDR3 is TGTGCCTGGAGTGTCGGAGGGGGCGCGGAGACCCAGTACTTC. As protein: CAWSVGGGAETQYF.

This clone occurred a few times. CDR3: CAWSVWLGPRVNNEQFF. CDR3 nucleotides: TGTGCCTGGAGTGTGTGGTTGGGCCCGAGGGTCAATAATGAGCAGTTCTTC. V gene TRBV30 combines with J gene TRBJ2-1, with D possibly being TRBD2 (5 bases). CDR1 and CDR2 (germline): GTSNPN, SVGIG (reference sequence). With 0 bases removed from V and 7 bases from J, the gap between germline ends came to 22 bases. There are 17 residues in the CDR3.

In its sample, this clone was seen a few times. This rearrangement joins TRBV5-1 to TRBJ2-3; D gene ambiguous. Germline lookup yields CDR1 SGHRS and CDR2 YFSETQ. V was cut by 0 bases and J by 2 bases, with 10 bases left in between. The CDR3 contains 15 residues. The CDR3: CASSLVAETTDTQYF. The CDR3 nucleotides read TGCGCCAGCAGCTTGGTGGCGGAAACCACAGATACGCAGTATTTT. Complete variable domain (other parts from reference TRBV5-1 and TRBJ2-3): KAGVTQTPRYLIKTRGQQVTLSCSPISGHRSVSWYQQTPGQGLQFLFEYFSETQRNKGNFPGRFSGRQFSNSRSEMNVSTLELGDSALYLCASSLVAETTDTQYFGPGTRLTVL.

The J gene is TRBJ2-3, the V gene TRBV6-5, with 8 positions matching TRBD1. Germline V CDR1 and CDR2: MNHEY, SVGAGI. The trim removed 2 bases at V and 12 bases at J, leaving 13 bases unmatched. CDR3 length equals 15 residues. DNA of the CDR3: TGTGCCAGCAGTTACAGCGGACAGGGCATCGGTAACCAGTATTTT. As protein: CASSYSGQGIGNQYF.

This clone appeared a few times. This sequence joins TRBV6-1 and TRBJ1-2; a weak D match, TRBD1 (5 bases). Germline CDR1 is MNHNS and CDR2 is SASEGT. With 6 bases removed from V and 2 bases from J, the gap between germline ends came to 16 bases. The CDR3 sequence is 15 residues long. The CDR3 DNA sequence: TGTGCCAGCAGCCCCCAGGGAGGGGTGAACTATGGCTACACCTTC. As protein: CASSPQGGVNYGYTF.

This CDR3 reads CASSGAGYEAFF. Here the CDR3 DNA reads TGTGCCAGCAGTGGTGCGGGGTATGAAGCTTTCTTT. This chain links TRBV2 with TRBJ1-1; D ambiguous. Between the trimmed V and J ends, which lost 4 bases and 7 bases, there was a span of 10 bases. CDR1 and CDR2 (germline): SNHLY, FYNNEI. The CDR3 runs 12 residues.

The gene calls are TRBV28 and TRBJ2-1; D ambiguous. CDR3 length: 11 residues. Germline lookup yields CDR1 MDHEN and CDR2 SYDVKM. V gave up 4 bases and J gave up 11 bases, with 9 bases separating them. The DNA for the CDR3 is TGTGCCAGCAGTTACTCGCGGAAGCAGTTCTTC. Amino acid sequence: CASSYSRKQFF.

The CDR3 here is CASSLGGDYGYTF. The DNA of the CDR3 is TGTGCCAGCAGCCTCGGCGGGGATTATGGCTACACCTTC. The chain has TRBV14 and TRBJ1-2; D uncertain. The germline V and J ends were trimmed by 4 bases and 5 bases, with 11 bases remaining between them. CDR1 is SGHDN, CDR2 FVKESK, per germline. CDR3 length equals 13 residues.